This T cell receptor (beta chain) came from a study of shared clonotypes between healthy human individuals. Study-wide results and limits: Sampling was confined to blood; repertoires within tissues likely differ.

TCRdb's table, derived via immunoSEQ multiplex PCR, lists solely in-frame clones and lacks some. The data hold some 700,000 clones, with 90% observed a single time. About this clone: Its antigen is not known.

The V end lost 4 bases, the J end lost 7 bases, and 17 bases lay between the germline ends. Germline loops: CDR1 SGHVS, CDR2 FNYEAQ. The CDR3 is 15 amino acids. The J gene is TRBJ1-5, the V gene TRBV7-6, with D possibly matching TRBD1 (6 bases). Sequenced: memory CD8+ T cells from PBMCs. Subset reported: CD45RO+ cells pooled with CCR7-negative TemRA cells. This clonotype originated in a man between 18 and 35 years old in good health. Some clones in this sample may be carry-over from other donors' samples. The CDR3 loop is CASSSTVEGGQPQHF. In nucleotides, the CDR3 is TGTGCCAGCAGCTCCACGGTCGAAGGGGGGCAGCCCCAGCATTTT. The full variable domain, in which reference TRBV7-6 and TRBJ1-5 provide the parts outside the CDR3, is GAGVSQSPRYKVTKRGQDVALRCDPISGHVSLYWYRQALGQGPEFLTYFNYEAQQDKSGLPNDRFSAERPEGSISTLTIQRTEQRDSAMYRCASSSTVEGGQPQHFGDGTRLSIL.